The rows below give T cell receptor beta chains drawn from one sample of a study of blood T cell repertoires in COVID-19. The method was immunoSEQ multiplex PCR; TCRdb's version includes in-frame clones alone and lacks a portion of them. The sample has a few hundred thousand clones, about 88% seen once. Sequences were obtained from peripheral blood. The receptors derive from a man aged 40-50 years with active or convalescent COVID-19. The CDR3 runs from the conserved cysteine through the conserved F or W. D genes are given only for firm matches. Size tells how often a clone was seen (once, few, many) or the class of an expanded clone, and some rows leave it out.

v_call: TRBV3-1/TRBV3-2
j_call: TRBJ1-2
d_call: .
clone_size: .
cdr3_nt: TGTGCCAGCAGCCCTGGGCAGAACTATGGCTACACCTTC
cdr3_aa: CASSPGQNYGYTF

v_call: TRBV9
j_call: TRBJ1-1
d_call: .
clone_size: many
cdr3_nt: TGTGCCAGCAGCGCCGACAGGATGAACACTGAAGCTTTCTTT
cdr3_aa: CASSADRMNTEAFF

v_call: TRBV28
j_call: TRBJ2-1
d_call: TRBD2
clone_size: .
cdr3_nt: TGTGCCAGCAGGGGGGGGTGGAATGAGCAGTTCTTC
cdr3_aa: CASRGGWNEQFF

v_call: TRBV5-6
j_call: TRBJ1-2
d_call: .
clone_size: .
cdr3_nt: TGTGCCAGCAGCTTGACAGGGACGGATGGCTACACCTTC
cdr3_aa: CASSLTGTDGYTF

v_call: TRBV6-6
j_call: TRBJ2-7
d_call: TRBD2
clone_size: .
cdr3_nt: TGTGCCACACGGAGCGGGAGTGGGTACGAGCAGTACTTC
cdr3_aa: CATRSGSGYEQYF

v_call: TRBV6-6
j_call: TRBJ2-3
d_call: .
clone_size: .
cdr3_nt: TGTGCCAGCCGGACAGCAGATACGCAGTATTTT
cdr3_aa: CASRTADTQYF

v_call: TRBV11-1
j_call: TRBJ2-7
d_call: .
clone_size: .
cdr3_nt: TGTGCCAGCAGCTTACAAGGGGGTTGGACCTCCTACGAGCAGTACTTC
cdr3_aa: CASSLQGGWTSYEQYF

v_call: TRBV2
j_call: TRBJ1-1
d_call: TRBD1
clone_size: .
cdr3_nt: TGTGCCAGCAGTGAAAAAACGACAGGGGACACTGAAGCTTTCTTT
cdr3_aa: CASSEKTTGDTEAFF

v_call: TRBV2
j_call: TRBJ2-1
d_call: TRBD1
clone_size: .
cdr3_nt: TGTGCCAGCAGGGGGACAGGGGCCTACAATGAGCAGTTCTTC
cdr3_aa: CASRGTGAYNEQFF

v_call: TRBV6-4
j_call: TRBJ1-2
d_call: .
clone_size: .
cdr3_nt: TGTGCCAGCAGCGGCGGGGCCCTTTCTAACTATGGCTACACCTTC
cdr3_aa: CASSGGALSNYGYTF

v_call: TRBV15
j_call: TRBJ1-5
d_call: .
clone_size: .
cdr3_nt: TGTGCCACCAGAGGAGGGCAACGGGATCAGCCCCAGCATTTT
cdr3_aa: CATRGGQRDQPQHF

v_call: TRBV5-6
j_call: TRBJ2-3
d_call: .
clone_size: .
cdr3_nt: TGTGCCAGCAGCTTGGGAGGAGATACGCAGTATTTT
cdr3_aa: CASSLGGDTQYF

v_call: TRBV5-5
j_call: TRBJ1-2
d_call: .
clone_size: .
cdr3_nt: TGTGCCAGCAGCTTGGCCGGGAGTAATGGCTACACCTTC
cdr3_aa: CASSLAGSNGYTF

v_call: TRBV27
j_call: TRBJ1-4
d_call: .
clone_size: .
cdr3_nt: TGTGCCAGCAGTTTAAGGTTCCCTCTGACTGCAACTAATGAAAAACTGTTTTTT
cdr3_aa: CASSLRFPLTATNEKLFF

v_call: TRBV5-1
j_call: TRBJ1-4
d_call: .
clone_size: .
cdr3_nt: TGCGCCAGCAGCACTGGACAGCGGGACGAAAAACTGTTTTTT
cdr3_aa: CASSTGQRDEKLFF

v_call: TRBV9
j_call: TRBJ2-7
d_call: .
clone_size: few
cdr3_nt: TGTGCCAGCAGCGCGGGACTCCTTAGCTCCTACGAGCAGTACTTC
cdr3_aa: CASSAGLLSSYEQYF

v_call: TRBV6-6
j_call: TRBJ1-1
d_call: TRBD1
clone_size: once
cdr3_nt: TGTGCCAGCAGTTACTATCCGACAGGGTTGAACACTGAAGCTTTCTTT
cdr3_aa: CASSYYPTGLNTEAFF

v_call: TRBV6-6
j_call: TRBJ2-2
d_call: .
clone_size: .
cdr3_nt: TGTGCCAGCAGTCCCACGGAGGGGGAGCTGTTTTTT
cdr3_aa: CASSPTEGELFF

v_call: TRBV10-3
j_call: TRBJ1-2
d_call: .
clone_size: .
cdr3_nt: TGTGCCATCGGCGGACCAGGGCTGAGAGGCTATGGCTACACCTTC
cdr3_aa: CAIGGPGLRGYGYTF

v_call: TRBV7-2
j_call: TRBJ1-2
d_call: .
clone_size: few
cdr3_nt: TGTGCCAGCAGCTTAGGGGCCAGTCCTAACTATGGCTACACCTTC
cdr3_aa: CASSLGASPNYGYTF

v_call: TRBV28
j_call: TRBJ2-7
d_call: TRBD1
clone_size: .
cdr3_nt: TGTGCCAGCAGTTTGGGTCGGACAGGGCTGAGGGAGCAGTACTTC
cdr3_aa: CASSLGRTGLREQYF

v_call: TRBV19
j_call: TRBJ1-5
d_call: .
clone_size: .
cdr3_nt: TGTGCCAGTAGTAGGAGGGATCAGCCCCAGCATTTT
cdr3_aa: CASSRRDQPQHF

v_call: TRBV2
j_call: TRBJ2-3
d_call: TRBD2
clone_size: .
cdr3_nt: TGTGCCAGCAGAAAAGGACTAGCGGTTAGCACAGATACGCAGTATTTT
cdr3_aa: CASRKGLAVSTDTQYF

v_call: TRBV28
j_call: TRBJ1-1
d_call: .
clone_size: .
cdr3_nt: TGTGCCAGCAGTTTAGGCAGGGGTACTGAAGCTTTCTTT
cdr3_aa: CASSLGRGTEAFF

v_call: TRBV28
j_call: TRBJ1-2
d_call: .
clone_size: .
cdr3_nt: TGTGCCAGCAGTTTCCGGGACATTCCTAGGGGCTACACCTTC
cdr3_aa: CASSFRDIPRGYTF

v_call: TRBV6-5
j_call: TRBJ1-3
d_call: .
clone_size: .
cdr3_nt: TGTGCCAGCAGTTACCTACGGGAGGAGATGAACACCATATATTTT
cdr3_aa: CASSYLREEMNTIYF

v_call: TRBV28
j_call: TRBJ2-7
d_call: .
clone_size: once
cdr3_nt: TGTGCCAGCAACACCAATCGGGACTCCCCGGGGGACGAGCAGTACTTC
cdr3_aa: CASNTNRDSPGDEQYF

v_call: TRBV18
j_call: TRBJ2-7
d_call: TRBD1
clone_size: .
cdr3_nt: TGTGCCAGCTCGCCCCGCCAGGGGGTCGAAGGCGAGCAGTACTTC
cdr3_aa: CASSPRQGVEGEQYF

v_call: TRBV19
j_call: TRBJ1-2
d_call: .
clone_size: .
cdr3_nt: TGTGCCAGTACCCCGTCAGGGGTTATTGGCTACACCTTC
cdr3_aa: CASTPSGVIGYTF

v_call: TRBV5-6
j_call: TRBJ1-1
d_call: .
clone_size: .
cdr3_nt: TGTGCCAGCAGCGATACTACCGGGACCGGGGGAAACACTGAAGCTTTCTTT
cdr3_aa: CASSDTTGTGGNTEAFF

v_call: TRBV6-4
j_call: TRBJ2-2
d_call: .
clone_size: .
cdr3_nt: TGTGCCAGTAGTTTCGCCGAGACCGGGGAGCTGTTTTTT
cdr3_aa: CASSFAETGELFF

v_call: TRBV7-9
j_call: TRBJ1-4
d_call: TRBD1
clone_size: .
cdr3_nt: TGTGCCAGCAGCTTAGGGACAGGCTCTGAAAAACTGTTTTTT
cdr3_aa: CASSLGTGSEKLFF

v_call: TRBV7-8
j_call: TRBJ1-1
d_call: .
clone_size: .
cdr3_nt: TGTGCCAGCAGCTCACAGGGTAACACTGAAGCTTTCTTT
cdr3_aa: CASSSQGNTEAFF

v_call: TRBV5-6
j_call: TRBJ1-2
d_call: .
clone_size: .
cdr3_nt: TGTGCCAGCAGCTTGACCCAGGGGAATGGCTACACCTTC
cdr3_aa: CASSLTQGNGYTF

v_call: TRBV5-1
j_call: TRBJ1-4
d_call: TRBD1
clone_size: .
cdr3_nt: TGCGCCAGCAGCGACCCGGACAGGGGTAATGAAAAACTGTTTTTT
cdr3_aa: CASSDPDRGNEKLFF

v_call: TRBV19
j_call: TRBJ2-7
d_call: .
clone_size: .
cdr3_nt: TGTGCCAGTTTTTCCGGGAGACCTCCCTACGAGCAGTACTTC
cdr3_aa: CASFSGRPPYEQYF

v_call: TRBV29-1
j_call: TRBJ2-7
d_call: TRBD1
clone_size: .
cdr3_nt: TGCAGCGTTGTCCAGGGGGCGGTAGGCGAGCAGTACTTC
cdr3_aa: CSVVQGAVGEQYF